What follows are 20 T cell receptor beta chains derived from one specimen sequenced in a study of blood T cell repertoires in COVID-19. The method was immunoSEQ multiplex PCR; TCRdb's version includes in-frame clones alone and lacks a portion of them. Among roughly 61,000 clones, roughly 80% were seen once, and the ten largest hold around 13%. The sequenced sample consisted of peripheral blood. The receptor set was obtained from a woman in her 70s with acute or convalescent COVID-19.

J is TRBJ1-3 and V is TRBV19; D is uncertain. V lost 3 bases, J lost 0 bases, and 9 bases lay in between. The length of the CDR3 is 15 residues. From germline, CDR1 is LNHDA and CDR2 SQIVND (reference sequence). In DNA form, the CDR3 reads TGTGCCAGTAGTATGGGCCAGAGCTCTGGAAACACCATATATTTT. It codes for CASSMGQSSGNTIYF.

J is TRBJ2-7 and V is TRBV5-1, with 7 bases aligning to TRBD1. The J segment lost 0 bases and the V segment lost 7 bases, leaving 4 bases of the junction unmatched. CDR1 and CDR2 from the germline V gene are SGHRS and YFSETQ. The CDR3 totals 13 residues. The CDR3 DNA reads TGCGCCAGCGCTGACAGGGCCTCCTACGAGCAGTACTTC. Amino acids: CASADRASYEQYF.

In DNA form, the CDR3 reads TGTGCCTGGAGTTCCGGGACAGGGGGAGGTCAGCCCCAGCATTTT. This sequence encodes CAWSSGTGGGQPQHF. The chain uses TRBV30 and TRBJ1-5; TRBD1 matches at 11 bases. This CDR3 contains 15 residues. J gave up 6 bases and V 2 bases, and 6 bases lay outside the gene matches. Germline CDR1 and CDR2: GTSNPN and SVGIG (reference sequence).

V and J are TRBV6-5 and TRBJ2-5; D is uncertain. Per the germline V gene, CDR1 is MNHEY and CDR2 is SVGAGI. The CDR3 contains 13 residues. V lost 1 base, J lost 5 bases, and 8 bases lay in between. The CDR3, as DNA: TGTGCCAGCAGTTACTTCATCGGTGAGACCCAGTACTTC. Translating gives CASSYFIGETQYF.

This clone was counted between two and nine times. The gene calls are TRBV2 and TRBJ2-1; 9 bases line up with TRBD2. CDR1 SNHLY and CDR2 FYNNEI come from the germline V gene. This CDR3 spans 14 amino acids. J lost 2 bases, V lost 9 bases, and 5 bases had no gene match. The CDR3 sequence: CASPTSGTYNEQFF. The CDR3 bases are TGTGCCAGTCCGACTAGCGGTACCTACAATGAGCAGTTCTTC. Supplemented by reference TRBV2 and TRBJ2-1, the full variable domain reads EPEVTQTPSHQVTQMGQEVILRCVPISNHLYFYWYRQILGQKVEFLVSFYNNEISEKSEIFDDQFSVERPDGSNFTLKIRSTKLEDSAMYFCASPTSGTYNEQFFGPGTRLTVL.

The V call is TRBV19, the J call TRBJ1-2, with no clear D. The CDR3 spans 15 residues. Trimming removed 1 base from V and 4 bases from J, with 13 bases in between. Germline assignment: CDR1 LNHDA and CDR2 SQIVND (reference sequence). The CDR3 loop reads CASSIAAGGGYGYTF. The CDR3 bases are TGTGCCAGTAGTATAGCGGCGGGAGGAGGCTATGGCTACACCTTC.

This clone was picked up one time. The chain carries TRBV2 and TRBJ1-2; TRBD1 is a possible D gene (5 bases). Germline-derived CDR1 and CDR2 are SNHLY and FYNNEI. The CDR3 spans 13 residues. V was clipped by 6 bases and J by 4 bases, with 12 bases between them. Written as DNA, the CDR3 is TGTGCCAGCAGCGCGACAGCCCTCTATGGCTACACCTTC. It translates to CASSATALYGYTF.

V and J are TRBV18 and TRBJ2-3; tentative D call: TRBD2 (6 bases). The CDR3 covers 12 residues. V lost 3 bases and J lost 5, with 6 bases in between. In germline, CDR1 is KGHSH, CDR2 LQKENI. The CDR3 is CASSPSGDTQYF. CDR3 in DNA: TGTGCCAGCTCACCTAGCGGAGATACGCAGTATTTT.

This chain connects TRBV5-1 to TRBJ2-6; 10 bases map to TRBD1. CDR3 length: 17 amino acids. J lost 2 bases, V lost 2 bases, and 4 bases had no gene match. Looked up from germline, CDR1 is SGHRS and CDR2 is YFSETQ. This chain's CDR3 is CASSLKDRGTGANVLTF. The CDR3 bases are TGCGCCAGCAGCTTAAAGGACAGGGGGACTGGGGCCAACGTCCTGACTTTC.

This chain links TRBV6-5 with TRBJ1-1; the match to TRBD1 covers 7 bases. Germline V gene sequence: CDR1 MNHEY, CDR2 SVGAGI. The length of the CDR3 is 15 residues. V shed 6 bases, J shed 4 bases, and the junction held 11 bases outside the gene matches. The CDR3 DNA follows: TGTGCCAGCAGGGGAATGACAGGGTGGCCCACTGAAGCTTTCTTT. This translates into CASRGMTGWPTEAFF.

The chain combines TRBV7-9 with TRBJ2-3; tentatively, D is TRBD2 (5 bases). This CDR3 contains 18 residues. V was shortened by 4 bases and J by 6 bases, with 26 bases between the two germline ends. Germline loops: CDR1 SEHNR, CDR2 FQNEAQ (reference sequence). Here the CDR3 DNA reads TGTGCCAGCAGCTCTCCAGCGGAGAGGTCCCCAATAATGGATACGCAGTATTTT. Encoded protein: CASSSPAERSPIMDTQYF.

The gene calls are TRBV7-9 and TRBJ2-2, with a possible D match to TRBD2 (7 bases). Germline loops: CDR1 SEHNR, CDR2 FQNEAQ (reference sequence). The CDR3 length is 16 residues. The ends were cut back, 4 bases at V and 4 bases at J, with 16 bases in the middle. CDR3 DNA sequence: TGTGCCAGCAGCTCACAGGGAGGGTCGGTCACCGGGGAGCTGTTTTTT. Translation gives CASSSQGGSVTGELFF.

The chain recombines TRBV29-1 with TRBJ1-2; the D is unclear. This CDR3 contains 13 residues. V lost 5 bases and J 3 bases, leaving 13 bases between the germline ends. Looked up from germline, CDR1 is SQVTM and CDR2 is ANQGSEA. CDR3 DNA: TGCAGCGTTCTTCCCCCAGAGGACTATGGCTACACCTTC. This translates into CSVLPPEDYGYTF.

V gene TRBV27 combines with J gene TRBJ1-1; no clear D gene. The ends were cut back, 8 bases at V and 4 bases at J, with 14 bases in the middle. Germline V lookup: CDR1 MNHEY, CDR2 SMNVEV (reference sequence). There are 13 residues in the CDR3. The CDR3 here is CASLSSYPTEAFF. CDR3 nucleotides: TGTGCCAGCTTGTCCTCTTATCCCACTGAAGCTTTCTTT.

The chain recombines TRBV5-1 with TRBJ1-2; unclear D gene. Trimming stripped 4 bases from V and 3 bases from J, with 10 bases between. Germline assignment: CDR1 SGHRS and CDR2 YFSETQ. This CDR3 has 13 amino acids. The CDR3 loop reads CASSPIGDYGYTF. In DNA form, the CDR3 reads TGCGCCAGCAGCCCGATCGGGGACTATGGCTACACCTTC. Filled out from reference TRBV5-1 and TRBJ1-2, the complete variable domain reads KAGVTQTPRYLIKTRGQQVTLSCSPISGHRSVSWYQQTPGQGLQFLFEYFSETQRNKGNFPGRFSGRQFSNSRSEMNVSTLELGDSALYLCASSPIGDYGYTFGSGTRLTVV.

By share of the sample, this clone is medium-sized. The V and J genes are TRBV30 and TRBJ1-6; D possibly corresponds to TRBD1 (5 bases). Germline V lookup: CDR1 GTSNPN, CDR2 SVGIG (reference sequence). Trimming left V 2 bases short and J 2 bases short, with 10 bases between. The CDR3 consists of 15 residues. In nucleotides, the CDR3 is TGTGCCTGGAGTCAGGGATCCACCTATAATTCACCCCTCCACTTT. Translating gives CAWSQGSTYNSPLHF.

About this clone itself: At one of its ends the junction is not consistent with the germline gene, which may arise from a read error. V usage is TRBV11-3 and J usage is TRBJ2-2; TRBD1 matches at 8 bases. In germline, CDR1 is SGHNT, CDR2 YENEEA. There are 17 residues in the CDR3. The CDR3 sequence: CASSLGVQGAKTGELFF. For the CDR3, the DNA is TGTGCCAGCAGCTTAGGAGTGCAGGGGGCGAAGACCGGGGAGCTGTTTTTT.

The rearrangement links TRBV7-9 to TRBJ1-1; possibly TRBD1 for D (6 bases). There are 13 residues in the CDR3. CDR1 is SEHNR and CDR2 is FQNEAQ in the germline V gene (reference sequence). The germline V and J ends were trimmed by 6 bases and 3 bases, with 11 bases remaining between them. The CDR3, as DNA: TGTGCCAGCAGTCCAGAGGGGGACACTGAAGCTTTCTTT. It codes for CASSPEGDTEAFF.

The V and J genes are TRBV21-1 and TRBJ1-4; TRBD1 is the table's D call and was not checked against the DNA. TRBV21-1 is a known pseudogene. The CDR3 runs 17 residues. The CDR3 bases are TGTGCCAGCAGCAAGTCCCGGGACAGGGCTCGGGGGGAAAAACTGTTTTTT. Translating it yields CASSKSRDRARGEKLFF.

The CDR3, as DNA: TGTGCCAGTCGGAACAGCGACCGGGGTGAGCAGTTCTTC. Translated, it gives CASRNSDRGEQFF. V is TRBV12-3 or TRBV12-4 and J is TRBJ2-1, with D perhaps matching TRBD2 (5 bases). CDR3 length equals 13 residues. V lost 9 bases, J lost 9 bases, and 18 bases lay in between.